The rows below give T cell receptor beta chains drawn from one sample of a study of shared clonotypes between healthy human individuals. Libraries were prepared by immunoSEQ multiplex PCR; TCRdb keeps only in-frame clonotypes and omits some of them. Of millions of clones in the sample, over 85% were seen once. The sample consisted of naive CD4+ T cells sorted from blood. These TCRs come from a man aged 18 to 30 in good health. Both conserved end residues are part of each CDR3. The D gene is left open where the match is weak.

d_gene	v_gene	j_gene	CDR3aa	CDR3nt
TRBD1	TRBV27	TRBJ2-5	CASSLAGTGRFGETQYF	TGTGCCAGCAGTTTAGCCGGGACAGGGCGTTTTGGCGAGACCCAGTACTTC
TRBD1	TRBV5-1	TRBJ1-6	CASSLEGARNSPLHF	TGCGCCAGCAGCTTGGAGGGGGCGCGGAATTCACCCCTCCACTTT
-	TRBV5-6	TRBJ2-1	CASSWGSFGVGYNEQFF	TGTGCCAGCAGCTGGGGCTCCTTTGGGGTTGGTTACAATGAGCAGTTCTTC
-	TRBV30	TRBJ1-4	CAWSQGGSNEKLFF	TGTGCCTGGAGTCAGGGAGGGTCTAATGAAAAACTGTTTTTT
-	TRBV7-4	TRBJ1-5	CASSLRPPQQPQHF	TGTGCCAGCAGCTTACGACCTCCGCAACAGCCCCAGCATTTT
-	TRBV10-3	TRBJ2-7	CAISNRVDPWSEQYF	TGTGCCATCAGCAACAGGGTAGACCCCTGGAGCGAGCAGTACTTC
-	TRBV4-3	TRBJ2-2	CASSLGGTGELFF	TGCGCCAGCAGCCTAGGGGGGACCGGGGAGCTGTTTTTT
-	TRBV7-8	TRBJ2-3	CASSLDTGFTDTQYF	TGTGCCAGCAGCTTAGACACGGGATTCACAGATACGCAGTATTTT
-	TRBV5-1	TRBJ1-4	CASSGGSGNNEKLFF	TGCGCCAGCAGTGGGGGATCAGGGAATAATGAAAAACTGTTTTTT
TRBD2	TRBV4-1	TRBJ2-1	CASRLVTAGLAYNEQFF	TGCGCCAGCAGGCTCGTCACAGCGGGACTAGCCTACAATGAGCAGTTCTTC
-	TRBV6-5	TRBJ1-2	CASSYAGRENGYTF	TGTGCCAGCAGTTACGCGGGCAGGGAAAATGGCTACACCTTC